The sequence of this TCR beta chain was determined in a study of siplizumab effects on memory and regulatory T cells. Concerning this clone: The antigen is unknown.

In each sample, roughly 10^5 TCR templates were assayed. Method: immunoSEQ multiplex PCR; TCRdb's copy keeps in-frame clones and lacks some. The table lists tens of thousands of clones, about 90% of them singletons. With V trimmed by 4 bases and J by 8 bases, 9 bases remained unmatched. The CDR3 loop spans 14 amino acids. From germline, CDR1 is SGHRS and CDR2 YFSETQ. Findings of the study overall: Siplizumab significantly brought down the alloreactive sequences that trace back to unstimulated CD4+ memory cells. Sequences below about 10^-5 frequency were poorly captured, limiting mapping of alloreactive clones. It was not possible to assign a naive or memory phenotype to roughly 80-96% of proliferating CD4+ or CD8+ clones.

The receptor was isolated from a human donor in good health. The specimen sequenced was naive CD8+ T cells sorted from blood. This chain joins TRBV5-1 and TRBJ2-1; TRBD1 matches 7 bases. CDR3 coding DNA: TGCGCCAGCAGCCCTGAGACAGGGATCGATGAGCAGTTCTTC. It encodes CASSPETGIDEQFF.